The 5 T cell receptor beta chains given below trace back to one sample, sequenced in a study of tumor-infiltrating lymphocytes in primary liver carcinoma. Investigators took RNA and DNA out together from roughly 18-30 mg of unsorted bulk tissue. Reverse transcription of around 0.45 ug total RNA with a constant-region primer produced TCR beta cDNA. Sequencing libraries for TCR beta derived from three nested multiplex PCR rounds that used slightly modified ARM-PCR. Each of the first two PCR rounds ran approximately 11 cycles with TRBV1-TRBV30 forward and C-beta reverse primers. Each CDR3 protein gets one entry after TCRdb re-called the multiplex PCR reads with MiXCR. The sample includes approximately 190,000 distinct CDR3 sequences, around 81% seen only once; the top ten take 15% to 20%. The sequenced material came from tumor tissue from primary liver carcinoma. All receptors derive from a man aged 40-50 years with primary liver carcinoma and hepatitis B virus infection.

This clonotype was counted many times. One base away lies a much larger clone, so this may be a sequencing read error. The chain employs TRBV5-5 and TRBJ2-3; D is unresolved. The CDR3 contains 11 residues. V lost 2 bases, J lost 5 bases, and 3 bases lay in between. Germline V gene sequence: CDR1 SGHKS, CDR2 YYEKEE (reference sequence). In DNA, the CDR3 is TGTGCCAGCAGCTTTGGAGATACGCAGTATTTT. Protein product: CASSFGDTQYF.

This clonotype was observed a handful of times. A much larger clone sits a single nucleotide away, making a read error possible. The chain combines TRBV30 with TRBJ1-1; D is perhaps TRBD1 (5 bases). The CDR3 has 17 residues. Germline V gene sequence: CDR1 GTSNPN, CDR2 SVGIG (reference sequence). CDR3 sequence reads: CVWERTTTLGINTEAFF. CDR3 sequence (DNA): TGTGTGTGGGAAAGGACAACGACTTTAGGGATTAACACTGAAGCTTTCTTT.

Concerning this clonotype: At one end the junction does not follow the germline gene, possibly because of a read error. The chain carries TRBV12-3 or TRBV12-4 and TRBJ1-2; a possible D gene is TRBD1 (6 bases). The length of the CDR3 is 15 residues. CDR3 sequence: CASSFTGDTNYGYSF. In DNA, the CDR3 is TGTGCCAGCAGTTTCACCGGGGACACTAACTATGGCTACAGCTTC.

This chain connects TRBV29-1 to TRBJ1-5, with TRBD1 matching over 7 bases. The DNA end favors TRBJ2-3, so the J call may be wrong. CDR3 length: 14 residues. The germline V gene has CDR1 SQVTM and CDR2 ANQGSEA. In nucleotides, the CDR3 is TGCAGCGTAGCGACAGGGAGTAAAAGTCAGTCCCAGTATTTT. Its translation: CSVATGSKSQSQYF.

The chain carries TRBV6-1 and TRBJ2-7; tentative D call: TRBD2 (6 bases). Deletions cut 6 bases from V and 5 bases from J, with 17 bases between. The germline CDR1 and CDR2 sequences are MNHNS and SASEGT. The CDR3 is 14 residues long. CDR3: CASSRETRAHEQYF. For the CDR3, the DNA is TGTGCCAGCAGCCGCGAGACTAGAGCCCACGAGCAGTACTTC.